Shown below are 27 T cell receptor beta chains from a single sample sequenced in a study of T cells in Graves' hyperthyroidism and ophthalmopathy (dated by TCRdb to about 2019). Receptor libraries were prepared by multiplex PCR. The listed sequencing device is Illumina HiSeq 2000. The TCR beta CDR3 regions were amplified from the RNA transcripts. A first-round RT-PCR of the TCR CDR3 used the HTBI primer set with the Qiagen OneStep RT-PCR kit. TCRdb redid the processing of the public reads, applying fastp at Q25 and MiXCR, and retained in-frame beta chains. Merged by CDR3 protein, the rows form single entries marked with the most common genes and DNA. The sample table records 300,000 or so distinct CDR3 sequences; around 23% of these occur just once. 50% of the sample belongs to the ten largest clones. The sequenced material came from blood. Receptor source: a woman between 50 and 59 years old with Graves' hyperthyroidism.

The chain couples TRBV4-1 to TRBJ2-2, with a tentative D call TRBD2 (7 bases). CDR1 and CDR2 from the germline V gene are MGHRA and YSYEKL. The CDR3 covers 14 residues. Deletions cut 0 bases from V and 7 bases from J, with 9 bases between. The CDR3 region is CASSQERGGGELFF. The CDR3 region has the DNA TGCGCCAGCAGCCAAGAGAGGGGGGGCGGGGAGCTGTTTTTT.

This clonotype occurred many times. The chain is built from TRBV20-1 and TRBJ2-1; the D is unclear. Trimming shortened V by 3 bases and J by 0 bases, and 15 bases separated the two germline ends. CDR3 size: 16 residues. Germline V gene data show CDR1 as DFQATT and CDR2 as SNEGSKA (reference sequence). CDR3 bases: TGCAGTGCTAGTTCACCGGGTTTTAGCTCCTACAATGAGCAGTTCTTC. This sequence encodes CSASSPGFSSYNEQFF.

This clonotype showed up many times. This CDR3 is CASSPSSGDTDTQYF. Written as DNA, the CDR3 is TGTGCCAGCAGTCCATCTAGCGGAGATACAGATACGCAGTATTTT. The chain has TRBV2 and TRBJ2-3; 7 nucleotides match TRBD2. This CDR3 comprises 15 residues. V was pared by 5 bases and J by 3 bases, with 8 bases of the junction left unmatched. The germline V gene has CDR1 SNHLY and CDR2 FYNNEI.

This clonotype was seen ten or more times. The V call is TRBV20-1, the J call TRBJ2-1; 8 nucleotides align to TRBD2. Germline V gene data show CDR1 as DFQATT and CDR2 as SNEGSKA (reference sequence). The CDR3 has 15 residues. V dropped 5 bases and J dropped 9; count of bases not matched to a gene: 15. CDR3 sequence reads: CSAQLLTGGLGEQFF. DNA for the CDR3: TGCAGTGCTCAACTTTTGACGGGAGGGCTTGGTGAGCAGTTCTTC.

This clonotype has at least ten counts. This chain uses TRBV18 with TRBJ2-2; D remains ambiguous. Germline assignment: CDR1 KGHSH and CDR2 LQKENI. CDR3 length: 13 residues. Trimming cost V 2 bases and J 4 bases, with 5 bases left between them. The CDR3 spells CASSPVSTGELFF. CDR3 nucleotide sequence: TGTGCCAGCTCACCAGTCTCCACCGGGGAGCTGTTTTTT.

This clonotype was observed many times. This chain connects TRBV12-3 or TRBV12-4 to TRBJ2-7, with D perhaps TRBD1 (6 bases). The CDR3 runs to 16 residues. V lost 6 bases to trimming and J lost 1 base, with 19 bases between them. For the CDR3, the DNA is TGTGCCAGCAGGATACCCCCAGGGGTCAAGTCCTACGAGCAGTACTTC. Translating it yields CASRIPPGVKSYEQYF.

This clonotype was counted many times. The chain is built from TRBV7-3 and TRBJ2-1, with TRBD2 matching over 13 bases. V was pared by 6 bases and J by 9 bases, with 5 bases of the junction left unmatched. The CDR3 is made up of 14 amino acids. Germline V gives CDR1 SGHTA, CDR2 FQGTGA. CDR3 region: CASRTSGGASEQFF. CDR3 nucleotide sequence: TGTGCCAGCAGAACTAGCGGGGGGGCGAGTGAGCAGTTCTTC.

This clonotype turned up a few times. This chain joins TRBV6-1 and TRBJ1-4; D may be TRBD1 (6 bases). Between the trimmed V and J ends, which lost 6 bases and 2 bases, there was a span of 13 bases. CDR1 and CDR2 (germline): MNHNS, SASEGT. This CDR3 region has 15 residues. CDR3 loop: CASSMGALTNEKLFF. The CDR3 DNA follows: TGTGCCAGCAGCATGGGGGCGCTGACTAATGAAAAACTGTTTTTT.

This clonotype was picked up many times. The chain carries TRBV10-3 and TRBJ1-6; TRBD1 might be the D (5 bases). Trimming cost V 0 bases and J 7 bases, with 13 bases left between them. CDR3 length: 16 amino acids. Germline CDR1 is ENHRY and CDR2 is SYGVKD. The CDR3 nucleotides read TGTGCCATCAGTGAGTCGGGGCGGCAGGTCAATTCACCCCTCCACTTT. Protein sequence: CAISESGRQVNSPLHF.

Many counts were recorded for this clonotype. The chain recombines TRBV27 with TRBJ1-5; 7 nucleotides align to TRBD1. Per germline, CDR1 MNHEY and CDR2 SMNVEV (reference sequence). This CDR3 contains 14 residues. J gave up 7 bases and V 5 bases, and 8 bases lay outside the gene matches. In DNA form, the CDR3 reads TGTGCCAGCAGTGCAGGGGGAAGGAGACAGCCCCAGCATTTT. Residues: CASSAGGRRQPQHF.

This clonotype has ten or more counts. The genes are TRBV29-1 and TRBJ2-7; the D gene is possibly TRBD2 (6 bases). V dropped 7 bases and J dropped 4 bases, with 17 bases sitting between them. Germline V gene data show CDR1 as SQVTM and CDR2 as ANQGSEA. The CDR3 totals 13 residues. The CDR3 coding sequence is TGCAGCGGGGGTGGCGGGAATCGGTACGAGCAGTACTTC. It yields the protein CSGGGGNRYEQYF.

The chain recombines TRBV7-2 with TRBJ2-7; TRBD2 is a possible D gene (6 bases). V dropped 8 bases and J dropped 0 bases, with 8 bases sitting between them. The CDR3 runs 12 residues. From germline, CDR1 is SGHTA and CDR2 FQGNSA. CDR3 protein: CASGGLSYEQYF. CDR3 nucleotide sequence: TGTGCCAGCGGGGGACTCTCCTACGAGCAGTACTTC.

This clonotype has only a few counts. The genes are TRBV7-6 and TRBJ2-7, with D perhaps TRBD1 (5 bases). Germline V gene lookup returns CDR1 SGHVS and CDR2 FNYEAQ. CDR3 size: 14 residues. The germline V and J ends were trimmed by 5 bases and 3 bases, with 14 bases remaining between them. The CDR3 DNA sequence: TGTGCCAGCAGCCCAAAAATCGGACACTACGAGCAGTACTTC. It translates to CASSPKIGHYEQYF.

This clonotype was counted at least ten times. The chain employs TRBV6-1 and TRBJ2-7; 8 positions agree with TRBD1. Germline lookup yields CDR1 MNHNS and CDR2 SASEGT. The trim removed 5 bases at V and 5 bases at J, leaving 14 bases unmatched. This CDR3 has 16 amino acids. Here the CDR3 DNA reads TGTGCCAGCAGTTTATCCCCCCGACAGGGGAGGAACGAGCAGTACTTC. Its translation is CASSLSPRQGRNEQYF.

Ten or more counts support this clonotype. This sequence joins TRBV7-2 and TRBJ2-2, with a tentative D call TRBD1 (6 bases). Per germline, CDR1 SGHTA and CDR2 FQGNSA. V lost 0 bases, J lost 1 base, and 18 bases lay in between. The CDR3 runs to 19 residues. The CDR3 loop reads CASSLAFLGGIRNTGELFF. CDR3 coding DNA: TGTGCCAGCAGCTTAGCCTTCCTAGGGGGAATTCGGAACACCGGGGAGCTGTTTTTT.

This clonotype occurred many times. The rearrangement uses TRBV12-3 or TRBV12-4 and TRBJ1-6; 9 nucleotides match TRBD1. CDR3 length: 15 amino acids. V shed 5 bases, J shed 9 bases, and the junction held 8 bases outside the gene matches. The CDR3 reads CASSQTGTGSSPLHF. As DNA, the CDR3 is TGTGCCAGCAGTCAAACCGGGACAGGGAGTTCACCCCTCCACTTT.

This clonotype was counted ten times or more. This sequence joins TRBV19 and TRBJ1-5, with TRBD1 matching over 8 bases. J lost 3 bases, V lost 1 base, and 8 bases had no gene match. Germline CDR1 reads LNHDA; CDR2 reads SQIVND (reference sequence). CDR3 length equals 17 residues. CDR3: CASSIGGRGLINQPQHF. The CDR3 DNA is TGTGCCAGTAGTATAGGAGGCAGGGGGCTGATCAATCAGCCCCAGCATTTT.

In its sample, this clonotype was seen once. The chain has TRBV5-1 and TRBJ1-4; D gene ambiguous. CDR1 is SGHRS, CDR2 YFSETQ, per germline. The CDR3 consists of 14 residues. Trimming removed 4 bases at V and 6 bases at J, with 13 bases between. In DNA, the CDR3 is TGCGCCAGCAGCCTCCCGAGTCAGGATGAAAAACTGTTTTTT. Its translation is CASSLPSQDEKLFF.

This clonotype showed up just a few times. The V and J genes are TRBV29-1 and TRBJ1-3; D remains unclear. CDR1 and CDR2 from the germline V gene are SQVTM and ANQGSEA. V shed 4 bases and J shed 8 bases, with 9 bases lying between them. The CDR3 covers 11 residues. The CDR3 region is CSVVDGDTIYF. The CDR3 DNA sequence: TGCAGCGTTGTGGACGGAGACACCATATATTTT.

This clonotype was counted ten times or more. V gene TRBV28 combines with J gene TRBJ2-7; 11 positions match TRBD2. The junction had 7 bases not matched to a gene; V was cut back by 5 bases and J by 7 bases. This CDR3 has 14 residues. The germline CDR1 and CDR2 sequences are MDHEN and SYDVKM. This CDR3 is CASSELAGAWEQYF. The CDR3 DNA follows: TGTGCCAGCAGTGAACTAGCGGGAGCCTGGGAGCAGTACTTC. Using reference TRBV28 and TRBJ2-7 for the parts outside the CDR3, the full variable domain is DVKVTQSSRYLVKRTGEKVFLECVQDMDHENMFWYRQDPGLGLRLIYFSYDVKMKEKGDIPEGYSVSREKKERFSLILESASTNQTSMYLCASSELAGAWEQYFGPGTRLTVT.

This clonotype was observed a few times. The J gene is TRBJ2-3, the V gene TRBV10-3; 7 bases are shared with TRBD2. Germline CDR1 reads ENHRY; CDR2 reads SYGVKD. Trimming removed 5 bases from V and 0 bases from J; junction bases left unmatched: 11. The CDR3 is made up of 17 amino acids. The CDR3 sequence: CAISWNSRRGSTDTQYF. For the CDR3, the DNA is TGTGCCATCAGTTGGAATAGTCGGCGGGGGAGCACAGATACGCAGTATTTT.

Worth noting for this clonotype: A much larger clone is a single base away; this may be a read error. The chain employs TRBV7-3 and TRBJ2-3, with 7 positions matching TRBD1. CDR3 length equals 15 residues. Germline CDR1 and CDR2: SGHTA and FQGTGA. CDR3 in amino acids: CASSLNKGATDTRYF. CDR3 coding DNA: TGTGCCAGCAGCTTAAACAAGGGGGCAACAGATACGCGGTATTTT.

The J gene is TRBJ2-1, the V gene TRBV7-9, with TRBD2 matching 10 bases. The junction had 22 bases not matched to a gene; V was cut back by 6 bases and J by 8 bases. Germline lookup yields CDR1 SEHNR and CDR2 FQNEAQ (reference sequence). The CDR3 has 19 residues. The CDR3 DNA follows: TGTGCCAGCAGATCAGGGCGCAGGGCACTAGCGGGGCCCAAGGATGAGCAGTTCTTC. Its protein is CASRSGRRALAGPKDEQFF.

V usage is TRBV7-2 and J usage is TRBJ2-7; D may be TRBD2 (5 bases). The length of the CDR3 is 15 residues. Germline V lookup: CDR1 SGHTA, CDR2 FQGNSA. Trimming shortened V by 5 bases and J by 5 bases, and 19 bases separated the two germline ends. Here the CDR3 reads CASSPQHGMSDEQYF. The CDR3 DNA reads TGTGCCAGCAGCCCTCAGCACGGGATGTCCGACGAGCAGTACTTC.

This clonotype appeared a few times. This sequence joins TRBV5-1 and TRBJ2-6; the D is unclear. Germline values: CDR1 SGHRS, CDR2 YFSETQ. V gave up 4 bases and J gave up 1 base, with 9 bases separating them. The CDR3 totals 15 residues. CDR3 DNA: TGCGCCAGCAGCCTCTCCCCTTCTGGGGCCAACGTCCTGACTTTC. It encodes CASSLSPSGANVLTF.

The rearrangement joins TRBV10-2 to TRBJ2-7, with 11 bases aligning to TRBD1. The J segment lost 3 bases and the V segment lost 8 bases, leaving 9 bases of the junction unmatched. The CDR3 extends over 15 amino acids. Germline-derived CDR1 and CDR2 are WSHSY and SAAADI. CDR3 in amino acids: CASRSGTGGYYEQYF. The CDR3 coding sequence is TGCGCCAGCCGCTCTGGGACAGGGGGATACTACGAGCAGTACTTC.

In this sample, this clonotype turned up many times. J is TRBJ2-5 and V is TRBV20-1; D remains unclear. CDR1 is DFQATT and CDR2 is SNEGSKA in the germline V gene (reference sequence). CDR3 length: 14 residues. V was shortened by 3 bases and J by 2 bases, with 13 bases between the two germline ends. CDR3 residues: CSASPTQPQETQYF. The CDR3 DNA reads TGCAGTGCTAGTCCTACGCAACCTCAAGAGACCCAGTACTTC.